What follows are 31 T cell receptor beta chains derived from one specimen sequenced in a study of CXCR3-negative and CXCR3-positive naive CD8 T cells. cDNA libraries for TRB were generated by 5' RACE incorporating UMI labels. TCRdb re-called the 5' RACE reads; one entry per CDR3 protein, DNA not given. The sample has around 50,000 distinct CDR3 sequences. The sample comprised memory CD8+ T cells from blood. The source is a human donor in good health. Some clones in this sample may be carry-over from other donors' samples.

The chain employs TRBV20-1 and TRBJ1-2; the D gene TCRdb calls, TRBD1, cannot be checked with no DNA. The germline V gene has CDR1 DFQATT and CDR2 SNEGSKA (reference sequence). This CDR3 region has 12 residues. The CDR3 loop is CSARQGDYGYTF.

The rearrangement joins TRBV27 to TRBJ2-2. CDR1 and CDR2 from the germline V gene are MNHEY and SMNVEV (reference sequence). CDR3 length: 14 residues. CDR3: CASSLQVLTGELFF.

The chain recombines TRBV14 with TRBJ2-1; the D call from TCRdb, TRBD1, cannot be confirmed without DNA. This CDR3 comprises 14 residues. The germline V gene encodes CDR1 SGHDN and CDR2 FVKESK. CDR3: CASTLQGENNEQFF.

CDR3 region: CASSQGSQGPNTEAFF. The V gene is TRBV4-3, the J gene TRBJ1-1; no DNA is available, so the TRBD1 call from TCRdb remains unchecked. This CDR3 comprises 16 residues. The germline V gene encodes CDR1 LGHNA and CDR2 YSLEER.

The V and J genes are TRBV20-1 and TRBJ2-1. Germline assignment: CDR1 DFQATT and CDR2 SNEGSKA (reference sequence). The CDR3 extends over 14 amino acids. The CDR3 sequence: CSARQRVLGNEQFF.

The chain combines TRBV29-1 with TRBJ1-1; TCRdb calls TRBD1, which cannot be checked without DNA. The V gene's germline CDR1 is SQVTM and CDR2 ANQGSEA. This CDR3 is 13 amino acids long. The CDR3 is CSVERGMNTEAFF.

The chain employs TRBV25-1 and TRBJ1-5; TCRdb gives TRBD1 as the D gene, but with no DNA this cannot be confirmed. The CDR3 totals 16 residues. CDR1 MGHDK and CDR2 SYGVNS come from the germline V gene. This CDR3 is CASSGRGQDSNQPQHF.

The rearrangement uses TRBV29-1 and TRBJ2-1; lacking DNA, the TRBD1 call made by TCRdb goes unchecked. Germline CDR1 and CDR2: SQVTM and ANQGSEA. The CDR3 is made up of 16 amino acids. This CDR3 reads CSVEVGGRYRYNEQFF.

The rearrangement links TRBV29-1 to TRBJ2-1. The CDR3 length is 11 residues. Germline CDR1 reads SQVTM; CDR2 reads ANQGSEA. The CDR3 protein is CSVTIYNEQFF.

The rearrangement joins TRBV7-9 to TRBJ2-7; TCRdb reports TRBD1, a call that lacks DNA to check it against. Looked up from germline, CDR1 is SEHNR and CDR2 is FQNEAQ (reference sequence). The CDR3 consists of 13 residues. CDR3 in amino acids: CASSPPGSGEQYF.

The chain links TRBV20-1 to TRBJ1-2; TCRdb selects TRBD1, and the lack of DNA leaves this call unchecked. Germline CDR1 and CDR2: DFQATT and SNEGSKA (reference sequence). This CDR3 region has 15 residues. This CDR3 reads CSASLSTGTYYGYTF.

The rearrangement joins TRBV7-9 to TRBJ1-2; no DNA is available, so the TRBD1 call from TCRdb remains unchecked. The CDR3 totals 16 residues. Germline V gene data show CDR1 as SEHNR and CDR2 as FQNEAQ (reference sequence). The CDR3 protein is CASSLDPRTPNSGYTF.

The chain employs TRBV21-1 and TRBJ2-2; the TRBD1 assignment by TCRdb is unverifiable without DNA. TRBV21-1 is listed as a pseudogene. This CDR3 comprises 15 residues. This CDR3 is CASSKDRGNTGELFF.

The V and J genes are TRBV20-1 and TRBJ2-5; the TRBD1 assignment by TCRdb is unverifiable without DNA. The CDR3 length is 14 residues. Germline V CDR1 and CDR2: DFQATT, SNEGSKA (reference sequence). This CDR3 is CSARVLGRGETQYF.

CDR3 amino acids: CASSQKRAGGPRNEQFF. The rearrangement uses TRBV19 and TRBJ2-1; the TRBD2 assignment by TCRdb is unverifiable without DNA. There are 17 residues in the CDR3. Germline-derived CDR1 and CDR2 are LNHDA and SQIVND (reference sequence).

The V gene is TRBV7-3, the J gene TRBJ2-2. The germline CDR1 and CDR2 sequences are SGHTA and FQGTGA. CDR3 length: 14 residues. The CDR3 reads CASSLLRNTGELFF.

The chain employs TRBV7-3 and TRBJ2-3; TCRdb lists TRBD1, though no DNA is available to test this call. The CDR3 consists of 15 residues. CDR1 is SGHTA, CDR2 FQGTGA, per germline. This CDR3 is CASSLRGGATDTQYF.

The gene calls are TRBV14 and TRBJ2-7; TCRdb returns TRBD2, unconfirmable since there is no DNA. This CDR3 contains 15 residues. Germline CDR1 SGHDN, CDR2 FVKESK. The CDR3 is CASSQAWGLSYEQYF.

V usage is TRBV7-3 and J usage is TRBJ2-1; TCRdb gives TRBD1 as the D gene, but with no DNA this cannot be confirmed. The V gene's germline CDR1 is SGHTA and CDR2 FQGTGA. This CDR3 region has 13 residues. This CDR3 reads CASGRWQKDEQFF.

The genes are TRBV6-1 and TRBJ2-3; TCRdb picks TRBD1, but there is no DNA to check that call. The CDR3 covers 17 residues. In germline, CDR1 is MNHNS, CDR2 SASEGT. The chain's CDR3 is CASSPLGDRVVFDTQYF.

This chain uses TRBV2 with TRBJ1-2; TCRdb returns TRBD1, unconfirmable since there is no DNA. Germline CDR1 SNHLY, CDR2 FYNNEI. The length of the CDR3 is 13 residues. The CDR3 protein is CASSERTGHGYTF. The entire variable domain, with the rest obtained from reference TRBV2 and TRBJ1-2, is as follows: EPEVTQTPSHQVTQMGQEVILRCVPISNHLYFYWYRQILGQKVEFLVSFYNNEISEKSEIFDDQFSVERPDGSNFTLKIRSTKLEDSAMYFCASSERTGHGYTFGSGTRLTVV.

The rearrangement uses TRBV7-2 and TRBJ2-3; no DNA is available, so the TRBD1 call from TCRdb remains unchecked. From germline, CDR1 is SGHTA and CDR2 FQGNSA. The CDR3 is made up of 16 amino acids. This CDR3 is CASSSPPSGRTDTQYF.

The chain is built from TRBV5-4 and TRBJ2-5. Per germline, CDR1 SGHNT and CDR2 YYREEE (reference sequence). This CDR3 is built from 13 residues. The CDR3 sequence: CASSLRGGETQYF.

The chain has TRBV29-1 and TRBJ2-1; TCRdb selects TRBD1, and the lack of DNA leaves this call unchecked. The CDR3 covers 15 residues. CDR1 is SQVTM, CDR2 ANQGSEA, per germline. CDR3 region: CSVQGGDHSYNEQFF.

The V call is TRBV12-3 or TRBV12-4, the J call TRBJ2-1; TCRdb proposes TRBD1, but this gene call is untestable without DNA. The CDR3 totals 13 residues. The CDR3 region is CASSGGPNNEQFF.

This chain connects TRBV27 to TRBJ2-7. This CDR3 spans 14 amino acids. From germline, CDR1 is MNHEY and CDR2 SMNVEV (reference sequence). CDR3 amino acids: CASSLSAGSYEQYF.

The V and J genes are TRBV11-1 and TRBJ2-1; TCRdb lists TRBD2, though no DNA is available to test this call. This CDR3 is 16 amino acids long. Germline CDR1 is SGHAT and CDR2 is FQDESV (reference sequence). The CDR3 is CASSGRTSGRDNEQFF.

The chain recombines TRBV19 with TRBJ2-6; TCRdb's assignment of TRBD2 cannot be checked, as there is no DNA. The CDR3 contains 18 residues. The germline CDR1 and CDR2 sequences are LNHDA and SQIVND (reference sequence). CDR3 loop: CASSITGPWGAGANVLTF.

The gene calls are TRBV5-1 and TRBJ1-2. CDR3 length equals 14 residues. The germline CDR1 and CDR2 sequences are SGHRS and YFSETQ. The chain's CDR3 is CASSLEGPGDGYTF. The full variable domain, in which reference TRBV5-1 and TRBJ1-2 provide the parts outside the CDR3, is KAGVTQTPRYLIKTRGQQVTLSCSPISGHRSVSWYQQTPGQGLQFLFEYFSETQRNKGNFPGRFSGRQFSNSRSEMNVSTLELGDSALYLCASSLEGPGDGYTFGSGTRLTVV.

This chain links TRBV2 with TRBJ2-2; TCRdb reports TRBD1, a call that lacks DNA to check it against. Germline V gene data show CDR1 as SNHLY and CDR2 as FYNNEI. The CDR3 loop spans 15 amino acids. This CDR3 reads CASSEPRELTGELFF.

The chain carries TRBV7-9 and TRBJ1-2; checking the TCRdb D call of TRBD1 is not possible without DNA. The CDR3 is 15 amino acids. Germline V gene sequence: CDR1 SEHNR, CDR2 FQNEAQ (reference sequence). CDR3: CASSVGTGGAVGYTF.